Sequencing of this TCR beta chain was carried out in a study of technical replicates of blood from a few donors. V gave up 6 bases and J gave up 2 bases, with 9 bases separating them. The germline gives CDR1 LNHDA, CDR2 SQIVND (reference sequence). The CDR3 is made up of 13 amino acids. The assay was immunoSEQ multiplex PCR, and TCRdb's table has in-frame clones only and misses some. The table shows 95,000 to 100,000 clones, with roughly 95% occurring only once. The genes are TRBV19 and TRBJ2-3, with a possible D match to TRBD1 (5 bases). The specimen sequenced was T cells isolated from PBMCs. The TCR sequence derives from a human donor in good health. In DNA form, the CDR3 reads TGTGCCAGTAGACAGGCAAACACAGATACGCAGTATTTT. Amino acids: CASRQANTDTQYF.